The source of this T cell receptor (beta chain) is a study of human T cells and chemical hapten exposure. Across the study: Slight volume differences across pooled libraries mainly accounted for varying per-sample TCR yields. Findings and caveats of the study: DPC sensitization produced no change in TCRs with frequency above 1 in 1000.

This clonotype was seen ten or more times. Its specificity is unknown. The library labeled individual cDNA molecules by adding unique molecular identifiers to them. Under the authors' procedure: Samples contained a median of approximately 100,000 TCRs, with a range of roughly 23,224 to 700,000. TCRdb processed the reads anew with MiXCR; each CDR3 protein has one entry. These V and J calls derive from TCRdb rather than the authors' analysis. The top ten hold approximately 1.4% of the sample, which has 100,000 to 150,000 distinct CDR3 sequences, 6.5% to 10% seen once. Total RNA extraction was carried out from unfractionated whole blood. Sequenced input: whole blood. The TCR sequence derives from a human donor in good health. Some clones in this sample may be carry-over from other donors' samples.

The CDR3 spells CASSLRGTVSNEKLFF. The DNA of the CDR3 is TGCGCCAGCAGCTTGAGGGGAACAGTCAGTAATGAAAAACTGTTTTTT. The V and J genes are TRBV5-1 and TRBJ1-4; a weak D match, TRBD1 (5 bases). V was trimmed by 1 base and J by 4 bases, leaving 14 bases between them. CDR3 size: 16 residues. The V gene's germline CDR1 is SGHRS and CDR2 YFSETQ.